This T cell receptor beta chain was recovered during a study of cytomegalovirus exposure and HLA in healthy donors. General study results and limits: Among donors in an Asian-associated ancestry cluster, a later analysis reportedly found fewer N-insertions than the approximately 670-donor mean.

The CDR3 sequence is 15 residues long. The germline V gene has CDR1 SGHAT and CDR2 FQNNGV. The ends were cut back, 5 bases at V and 0 bases at J, with 14 bases in the middle. This cohort consisted of healthy bone marrow donors. In regard to this clone: Its antigen is not known.

Vbeta (60) and Jbeta (13) primers were used in the PCR. Per the authors' pipeline: In a later analysis, some 80 million unique TCR beta chains included roughly 11 million shared by two or more donors. Sequenced by immunoSEQ multiplex PCR; TCRdb stores in-frame clones only, minus some. D and trimming were read from the DNA, whereas the V and J calls and clone size are those reported in that table. This sample has about 130,000 clones, with over 70% found just once. Sequenced material: PBMCs. The TCR originated in a man between 18 and 29 years old in good health and CMV-seropositive. This chain uses TRBV11-2 with TRBJ2-7, with TRBD2 as a possible D gene (5 bases). The CDR3 DNA sequence: TGTGCCAGCAGCACCCGGACTTCAACCTCCTACGAGCAGTACTTC. Amino acids: CASSTRTSTSYEQYF.